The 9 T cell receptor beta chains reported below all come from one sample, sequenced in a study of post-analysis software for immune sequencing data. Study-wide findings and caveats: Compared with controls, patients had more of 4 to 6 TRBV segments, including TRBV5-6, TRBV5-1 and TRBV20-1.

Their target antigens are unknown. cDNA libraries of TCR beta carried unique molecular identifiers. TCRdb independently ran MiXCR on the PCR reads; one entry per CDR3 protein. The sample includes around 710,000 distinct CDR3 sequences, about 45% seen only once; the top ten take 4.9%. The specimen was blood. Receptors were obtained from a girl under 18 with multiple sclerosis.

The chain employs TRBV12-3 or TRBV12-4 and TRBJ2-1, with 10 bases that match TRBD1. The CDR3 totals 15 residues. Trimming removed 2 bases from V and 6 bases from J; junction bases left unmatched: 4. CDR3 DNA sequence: TGTGCCAGCAGTTTAAGTGACAGGGGGCGCAATGAGCAGTTCTTC. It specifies CASSLSDRGRNEQFF.

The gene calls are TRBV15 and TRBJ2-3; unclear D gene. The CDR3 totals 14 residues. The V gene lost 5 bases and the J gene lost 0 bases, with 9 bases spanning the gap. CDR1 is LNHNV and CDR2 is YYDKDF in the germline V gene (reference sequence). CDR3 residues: CATSLYESTDTQYF. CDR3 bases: TGTGCCACCAGCCTTTATGAGAGCACAGATACGCAGTATTTT. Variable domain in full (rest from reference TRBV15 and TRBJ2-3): DAMVIQNPRYQVTQFGKPVTLSCSQTLNHNVMYWYQQKSSQAPKLLFHYYDKDFNNEADTPDNFQSRRPNTSFCFLDIRSPGLGDTAMYLCATSLYESTDTQYFGPGTRLTVL.

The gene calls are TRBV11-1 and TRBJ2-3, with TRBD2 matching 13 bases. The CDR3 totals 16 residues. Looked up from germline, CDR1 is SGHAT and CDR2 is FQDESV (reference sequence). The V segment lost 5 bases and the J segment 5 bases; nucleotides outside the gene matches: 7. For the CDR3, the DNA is TGTGCCAGCAGCCCACGGACTAGCGGGAGTGGAGATACGCAGTATTTT. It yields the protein CASSPRTSGSGDTQYF.

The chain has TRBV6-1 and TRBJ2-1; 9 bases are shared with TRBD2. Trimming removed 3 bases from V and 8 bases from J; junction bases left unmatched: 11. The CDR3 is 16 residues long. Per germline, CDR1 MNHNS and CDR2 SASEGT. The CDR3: CASSDLAGGSFYEQFF. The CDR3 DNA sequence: TGTGCCAGCAGTGACCTCGCGGGAGGGAGTTTCTATGAGCAGTTCTTC.

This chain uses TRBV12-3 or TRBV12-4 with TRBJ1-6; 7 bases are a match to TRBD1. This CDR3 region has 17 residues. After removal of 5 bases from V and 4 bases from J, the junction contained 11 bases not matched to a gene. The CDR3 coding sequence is TGTGCCAGCAGTCACCAGACAGGGAGGGATTATAATTCACCCCTCCACTTT. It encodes CASSHQTGRDYNSPLHF.

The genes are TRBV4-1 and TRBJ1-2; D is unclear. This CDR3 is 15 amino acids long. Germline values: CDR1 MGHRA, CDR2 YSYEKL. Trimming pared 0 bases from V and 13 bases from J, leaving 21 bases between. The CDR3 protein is CASSQDLLATMAVTF. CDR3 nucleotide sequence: TGCGCCAGCAGCCAAGATCTTCTAGCAACGATGGCAGTCACCTTC.

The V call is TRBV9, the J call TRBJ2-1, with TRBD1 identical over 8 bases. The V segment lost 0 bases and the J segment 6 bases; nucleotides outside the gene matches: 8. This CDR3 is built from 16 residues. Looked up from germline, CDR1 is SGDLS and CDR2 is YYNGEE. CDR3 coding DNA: TGTGCCAGCAGCGTAGTAGGGCAGGGGGCGCCCAATGAGCAGTTCTTC. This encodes CASSVVGQGAPNEQFF.

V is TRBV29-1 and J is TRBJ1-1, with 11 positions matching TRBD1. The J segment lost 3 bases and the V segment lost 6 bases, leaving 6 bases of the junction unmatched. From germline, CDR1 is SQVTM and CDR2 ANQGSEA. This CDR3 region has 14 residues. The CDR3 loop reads CSVRTGGADTEAFF. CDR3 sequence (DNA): TGCAGCGTAAGGACAGGGGGCGCGGACACTGAAGCTTTCTTT.

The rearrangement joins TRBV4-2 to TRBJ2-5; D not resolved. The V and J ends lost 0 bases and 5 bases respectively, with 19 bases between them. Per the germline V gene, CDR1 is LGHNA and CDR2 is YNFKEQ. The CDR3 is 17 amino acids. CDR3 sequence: CASSQDPINSFPETQYF. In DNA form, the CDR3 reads TGTGCCAGCAGCCAAGATCCTATCAATTCGTTTCCCGAGACCCAGTACTTC.